A single sample is the source of the 12 T cell receptor beta chains below, sequenced in a study of T cell responses to AZD1222 COVID-19 vaccine. TCRdb keeps only in-frame clones here, not all; method: immunoSEQ multiplex PCR. The table includes 170,000 or so clones, approximately 92% detected once. This specimen consisted of peripheral blood, obtained 28 days after the second dose of the MenACWY control vaccine. The receptors were sampled from an adult who received the MenACWY meningococcal vaccine as a control.

The chain uses TRBV6-4 and TRBJ2-1; TRBD2 matches at 11 bases. Germline-derived CDR1 and CDR2 are MRHNA and SNTAGT. The CDR3 sequence is 14 residues long. Unmatched junction bases numbered 2, after V lost 3 bases and J lost 7 bases. This chain's CDR3 is CASSELAGDNEQFF. The CDR3 bases are TGTGCCAGCAGTGAACTAGCGGGGGATAATGAGCAGTTCTTC.

The rearrangement uses TRBV30 and TRBJ1-6; possibly TRBD1 for D (6 bases). Trimming left V 6 bases short and J 7 bases short, with 13 bases between. The germline CDR1 and CDR2 sequences are GTSNPN and SVGIG (reference sequence). The CDR3 is made up of 13 amino acids. CDR3 protein: CACGRGPNSPLHF. The CDR3 nucleotides read TGTGCCTGCGGCAGGGGACCCAATTCACCCCTCCACTTT.

In its sample, this clone was seen once. The chain joins TRBV27 to TRBJ1-5, with a possible D match to TRBD1 (6 bases). The ends were cut back, 1 base at V and 0 bases at J, with 10 bases in the middle. The CDR3 has 16 amino acids. The germline V gene encodes CDR1 MNHEY and CDR2 SMNVEV (reference sequence). The CDR3 loop is CASSLLAGDSNQPQHF. In nucleotides, the CDR3 is TGTGCCAGCAGTTTATTAGCAGGGGATAGCAATCAGCCCCAGCATTTT.

The rearrangement joins TRBV10-3 to TRBJ2-4, with TRBD2 as a possible D gene (5 bases). The CDR3 has 14 amino acids. Per the germline V gene, CDR1 is ENHRY and CDR2 is SYGVKD. V lost 10 bases, J lost 0 bases, and 13 bases lay in between. The CDR3 DNA reads as TGTGCCACCCAAAGCGGTGGAGCCAAAAACATTCAGTACTTC. This encodes CATQSGGAKNIQYF.

This CDR3 is CASSPGEGQPQHF. As DNA, the CDR3 is TGTGCCAGCTCACCGGGGGAAGGTCAGCCCCAGCATTTT. The chain links TRBV18 to TRBJ1-5, with D possibly being TRBD1 (5 bases). The CDR3 has 13 amino acids. Trimming left V 3 bases short and J 6 bases short, with 9 bases between. The germline gives CDR1 KGHSH, CDR2 LQKENI. The whole variable domain, filled in from reference TRBV18 and TRBJ1-5, reads NAGVMQNPRHLVRRRGQEARLRCSPMKGHSHVYWYRQLPEEGLKFMVYLQKENIIDESGMPKERFSAEFPKEGPSILRIQQVVRGDSAAYFCASSPGEGQPQHFGDGTRLSIL.

The chain has TRBV18 and TRBJ1-5, with D uncertain. The CDR3 covers 14 residues. Germline V gives CDR1 KGHSH, CDR2 LQKENI. V was trimmed by 3 bases and J by 7 bases, leaving 13 bases between them. For the CDR3, the DNA is TGTGCCAGCTCACCCACCTTCACACGACAGCCCCAGCATTTT. This sequence encodes CASSPTFTRQPQHF.

In nucleotides, the CDR3 is TGTGCCAGCAGTATCTCGACAGGGTTCCATCAGCCCCAGCATTTT. Its translation: CASSISTGFHQPQHF. The chain links TRBV28 to TRBJ1-5, with TRBD1 identical over 7 bases. This CDR3 spans 15 amino acids. The trim removed 5 bases at V and 5 bases at J, leaving 9 bases unmatched. Per germline, CDR1 MDHEN and CDR2 SYDVKM.

The CDR3 spells CASREPGQGVGQPQHF. In nucleotides, the CDR3 is TGTGCCAGTAGAGAACCGGGACAGGGTGTAGGTCAGCCCCAGCATTTT. V and J are TRBV19 and TRBJ1-5; 9 nucleotides match TRBD1. The length of the CDR3 is 16 residues. CDR1 and CDR2 (germline): LNHDA, SQIVND (reference sequence). The ends lost 6 bases at V and 6 bases at J; junction bases unmatched: 12.

The chain employs TRBV11-2 and TRBJ1-6; TRBD1 might be the D (5 bases). This CDR3 spans 16 amino acids. Trimming removed 4 bases at V and 12 bases at J, with 22 bases between. The germline CDR1 and CDR2 sequences are SGHAT and FQNNGV. CDR3 bases: TGTGCCAGCAGCTCCAGCTTGAAGAAAATCGGGGGACCCCTCCACTTT. Protein sequence: CASSSSLKKIGGPLHF.

The chain joins TRBV5-1 to TRBJ1-2; unclear D gene. Trimming removed 0 bases at V and 8 bases at J, with 14 bases between. Germline values: CDR1 SGHRS, CDR2 YFSETQ. CDR3 length equals 14 residues. CDR3 DNA: TGCGCCAGCAGCTTGGAAGTGGCAGGTGTGGGCTACACCTTC. It yields the protein CASSLEVAGVGYTF.

This rearrangement joins TRBV5-8 to TRBJ2-3, with D perhaps being TRBD1 or TRBD2 (5 bases each). The V end was cut by 9 bases, the J end by 1 base, with 24 bases between. CDR3 length: 17 amino acids. Germline V gene sequence: CDR1 SGHTS, CDR2 YDEGEE. The CDR3 DNA is TGTGCCACTACCCCCTATACCGGGACCCTAGGCACAGATACGCAGTATTTT. It yields the protein CATTPYTGTLGTDTQYF.

The chain carries TRBV7-2 and TRBJ1-2, with unresolved D. The CDR3 runs 11 residues. Germline CDR1 SGHTA, CDR2 FQGNSA. Between the trimmed V and J ends, which lost 0 bases and 4 bases, there was a span of 0 bases. The CDR3 here is CASSLAYGYTF. The CDR3 DNA follows: TGTGCCAGCAGCTTAGCCTATGGCTACACCTTC.